Below are 30 T cell receptor beta chains sequenced from a single sample in a study of blood T cell repertoires in COVID-19. The data were produced by immunoSEQ multiplex PCR, yet TCRdb's version contains in-frame clones alone and is incomplete. The profile shows around 260,000 clones, around 89% of them singletons. The sequencing sample was made of peripheral blood. The receptors were gathered from a man aged 25 to 45 with acute or convalescent COVID-19.

J is TRBJ1-5 and V is TRBV28; 11 bases are a match to TRBD1. Germline-derived CDR1 and CDR2 are MDHEN and SYDVKM. Losses at the gene ends were 5 bases for V and 4 bases for J; bases not matched to a gene: 7. The CDR3 contains 16 residues. The CDR3 spells CASSEPGQGGNQPQHF. In DNA form, the CDR3 reads TGTGCCAGCAGTGAGCCGGGACAGGGGGGAAATCAGCCCCAGCATTTT. Drawing the rest from reference TRBV28 and TRBJ1-5, the complete variable domain is DVKVTQSSRYLVKRTGEKVFLECVQDMDHENMFWYRQDPGLGLRLIYFSYDVKMKEKGDIPEGYSVSREKKERFSLILESASTNQTSMYLCASSEPGQGGNQPQHFGDGTRLSIL.

This clone was detected once. This chain joins TRBV5-1 and TRBJ2-5, with TRBD2 matching 9 bases. CDR3 length equals 16 residues. V gave up 2 bases and J gave up 1 base; unmatched junction bases: 6. CDR1 is SGHRS, CDR2 YFSETQ, per germline. The CDR3 DNA follows: TGCGCCAGCAGCTTTCCTGAGACTAGCGGCCAAGAGACCCAGTACTTC. This encodes CASSFPETSGQETQYF.

J is TRBJ2-3 and V is TRBV9, with D uncertain. Per germline, CDR1 SGDLS and CDR2 YYNGEE. Trimming pared 0 bases from V and 3 bases from J, leaving 8 bases between. The CDR3 is 14 residues long. CDR3 sequence: CASSVGAGTDTQYF. DNA for the CDR3: TGTGCCAGCAGCGTAGGGGCCGGTACAGATACGCAGTATTTT.

The J gene is TRBJ1-5, the V gene TRBV18, with 12 bases aligning to TRBD1. CDR3 length: 18 residues. The ends lost 2 bases at V and 2 bases at J; junction bases unmatched: 7. In germline, CDR1 is KGHSH, CDR2 LQKENI. The DNA of the CDR3 is TGTGCCAGCTCACCAGGGGACAGGGGGCCTTGGGGCAATCAGCCCCAGCATTTT. This translates into CASSPGDRGPWGNQPQHF. The variable domain in full, with the rest retrieved from reference TRBV18 and TRBJ1-5, is NAGVMQNPRHLVRRRGQEARLRCSPMKGHSHVYWYRQLPEEGLKFMVYLQKENIIDESGMPKERFSAEFPKEGPSILRIQQVVRGDSAAYFCASSPGDRGPWGNQPQHFGDGTRLSIL.

This clone was seen a few times. This chain connects TRBV11-2 to TRBJ2-5; 12 positions agree with TRBD2. The germline CDR1 and CDR2 sequences are SGHAT and FQNNGV. Trimming at V came to 5 bases and at J to 4 bases, leaving 5 bases not matched to a gene. CDR3 length: 15 residues. This CDR3 is CASSPGLAGGETQYF. CDR3 coding DNA: TGTGCCAGCAGCCCGGGACTAGCGGGCGGAGAGACCCAGTACTTC. The whole variable domain, remainder taken from reference TRBV11-2 and TRBJ2-5, is EAGVAQSPRYKIIEKRQSVAFWCNPISGHATLYWYQQILGQGPKLLIQFQNNGVVDDSQLPKDRFSAERLKGVDSTLKIQPAKLEDSAVYLCASSPGLAGGETQYFGPGTRLLVL.

The chain has TRBV18 and TRBJ1-4; 7 bases line up with TRBD1. The V gene end was trimmed by 1 base and the J gene end by 2 bases; junction bases not matched to a gene: 1. Germline CDR1 KGHSH, CDR2 LQKENI. The CDR3 has 15 amino acids. The CDR3 is CASSPLTGTNEKLFF. CDR3 DNA sequence: TGTGCCAGCTCACCACTGACAGGGACTAATGAAAAACTGTTTTTT.

V is TRBV29-1 and J is TRBJ1-1; D gene uncertain. The CDR3 is 12 amino acids. Trimming removed 5 bases at V and 0 bases at J, with 7 bases between. Germline V gene lookup returns CDR1 SQVTM and CDR2 ANQGSEA. CDR3 nucleotides: TGCAGCGTTAGGCGGATGAACACTGAAGCTTTCTTT. Its translation: CSVRRMNTEAFF.

The chain combines TRBV28 with TRBJ1-2; 12 positions match TRBD1. V gave up 10 bases and J gave up 1 base; unmatched junction bases: 10. The CDR3 covers 16 residues. Per the germline V gene, CDR1 is MDHEN and CDR2 is SYDVKM. The CDR3 DNA sequence: TGTGCCACATGGGGGACAGGGGGCAACCTTAACTATGGCTACACCTTC. Protein product: CATWGTGGNLNYGYTF.

The rearrangement uses TRBV6-5 and TRBJ2-1; 8 bases map to TRBD1. Germline V gene sequence: CDR1 MNHEY, CDR2 SVGAGI. V lost 7 bases to trimming and J lost 2 bases; unmatched junction nucleotides: 7. The CDR3 totals 15 residues. CDR3 sequence: CASTSGGAAYNEQFF. In nucleotides, the CDR3 is TGTGCCAGCACCTCAGGGGGCGCGGCCTACAATGAGCAGTTCTTC.

CDR3 amino acids: CASSGAAGSEQYF. The CDR3 DNA reads as TGCGCCAGCAGTGGCGCGGCTGGTTCGGAGCAGTACTTC. J is TRBJ2-7 and V is TRBV5-1, with D unclear. This CDR3 has 13 residues. Germline V CDR1 and CDR2: SGHRS, YFSETQ. The V end lost 5 bases, the J end lost 7 bases, and 16 bases lay between the germline ends. Looking up the rest from reference TRBV5-1 and TRBJ2-7 gives the full variable domain: KAGVTQTPRYLIKTRGQQVTLSCSPISGHRSVSWYQQTPGQGLQFLFEYFSETQRNKGNFPGRFSGRQFSNSRSEMNVSTLELGDSALYLCASSGAAGSEQYFGPGTRLTVT.

This clone showed up just once. The V gene is TRBV12-3 or TRBV12-4, the J gene TRBJ1-2, with 7 bases aligning to TRBD1. With 6 bases clipped from V and 2 bases from J, the junction kept 3 bases outside the gene matches. The CDR3 loop spans 13 amino acids. The CDR3 sequence: CASSVDRNYGYTF. Here the CDR3 DNA reads TGTGCCAGCAGCGTGGACAGGAACTATGGCTACACCTTC.

Concerning this clone itself: At one of its ends the junction is not consistent with the germline gene, which may arise from a read error. The V and J genes are TRBV7-7 and TRBJ2-3; D unresolved. Per the germline V gene, CDR1 is SSHAT and CDR2 is FNYEAQ (reference sequence). This CDR3 comprises 15 residues. Here the CDR3 DNA reads TGTGCTAGCAGCTTAGCTGCGACTGGTTCAGATACGCAGTATTTT. This sequence encodes CASSLAATGSDTQYF.

This clone was counted between two and nine times. V usage is TRBV3-1 (or the pseudogene TRBV3-2) and J usage is TRBJ1-2; 11 bases are shared with TRBD1. Germline CDR1 LGHDT, CDR2 YNNKEL (reference sequence). J gave up 2 bases and V 6 bases, and 2 bases lay outside the gene matches. This CDR3 is built from 14 residues. The CDR3 DNA reads as TGTGCCAGCAGGGACAGGGGGCCCAACTATGGCTACACCTTC. Protein: CASRDRGPNYGYTF.

The rearrangement joins TRBV6-5 to TRBJ2-2, with a possible D match to TRBD1 (5 bases). V dropped 6 bases and J dropped 6 bases, with 14 bases sitting between them. In germline, CDR1 is MNHEY, CDR2 SVGAGI. This CDR3 comprises 14 residues. The CDR3, as DNA: TGTGCCAGCAGCCCCCGCAGGGCCGCCGGGGAGCTGTTTTTT. Translated, it gives CASSPRRAAGELFF.

The CDR3 DNA reads TGTGCCAGCATAATCAACAGGGGGCCGCACACTGAAGCTTTCTTT. Its translation: CASIINRGPHTEAFF. This chain joins TRBV6-5 and TRBJ1-1, with TRBD1 matching over 9 bases. CDR1 is MNHEY, CDR2 SVGAGI, per germline. The CDR3 length is 15 residues. The junction had 9 bases not matched to a gene; V was cut back by 7 bases and J by 3 bases.

The chain employs TRBV6-1 and TRBJ1-3, with D tentatively TRBD1 (6 bases). The CDR3 runs to 12 residues. The germline V gene has CDR1 MNHNS and CDR2 SASEGT. V gave up 2 bases and J gave up 10 bases, with 9 bases separating them. The CDR3 DNA sequence: TGTGCCAGCAGTGAACTGGGGGCGACCATATATTTT. Its protein product is CASSELGATIYF.

This clone was seen a few times. The V gene is TRBV19, the J gene TRBJ2-5, with 8 nucleotides matching TRBD2. CDR1 LNHDA and CDR2 SQIVND come from the germline V gene (reference sequence). CDR3 size: 13 residues. Germline trimming cut 7 bases from V and 5 bases from J; bases unmatched to any gene: 6. The CDR3 protein is CASKSTGGETQYF. DNA of the CDR3: TGTGCCAGTAAATCCACGGGAGGGGAGACCCAGTACTTC.

This clone was counted only a few times. The chain employs TRBV19 and TRBJ2-3, with 8 positions matching TRBD2. Germline trimming cut 5 bases from V and 0 bases from J; bases unmatched to any gene: 7. This CDR3 comprises 16 residues. Germline CDR1 LNHDA, CDR2 SQIVND (reference sequence). As DNA, the CDR3 is TGTGCCAGTAGTTCCGGTCCTAGCGGGAGCACAGATACGCAGTATTTT. Translated: CASSSGPSGSTDTQYF. Drawing the rest from reference TRBV19 and TRBJ2-3, the complete variable domain is DGGITQSPKYLFRKEGQNVTLSCEQNLNHDAMYWYRQDPGQGLRLIYYSQIVNDFQKGDIAEGYSVSREKKESFPLTVTSAQKNPTAFYLCASSSGPSGSTDTQYFGPGTRLTVL.

V is TRBV11-2 and J is TRBJ1-1, with TRBD1 as a possible D gene (6 bases). The CDR3 consists of 19 residues. Per the germline V gene, CDR1 is SGHAT and CDR2 is FQNNGV. V lost 5 bases and J 0 bases, leaving 25 bases between the germline ends. The CDR3 region has the DNA TGTGCCAGCAGCGGCAGGGGTCAAACTCGACACATCGTGAACACTGAAGCTTTCTTT. Protein product: CASSGRGQTRHIVNTEAFF. The whole variable domain, filled in from reference TRBV11-2 and TRBJ1-1, reads EAGVAQSPRYKIIEKRQSVAFWCNPISGHATLYWYQQILGQGPKLLIQFQNNGVVDDSQLPKDRFSAERLKGVDSTLKIQPAKLEDSAVYLCASSGRGQTRHIVNTEAFFGQGTRLTVV.

The J gene is TRBJ2-1, the V gene TRBV7-8; D remains unclear. Trimming cost V 4 bases and J 6 bases, with 4 bases left between them. CDR1 SGHVS and CDR2 FQNEAQ come from the germline V gene. The length of the CDR3 is 11 residues. CDR3 residues: CASSSFNEQFF. DNA for the CDR3: TGTGCCAGCAGCTCATTCAATGAGCAGTTCTTC.

J is TRBJ2-2 and V is TRBV11-2; TRBD2 matches 14 bases. Looked up from germline, CDR1 is SGHAT and CDR2 is FQNNGV. CDR3 size: 17 residues. Unmatched junction bases numbered 3, after V lost 6 bases and J lost 0 bases. In nucleotides, the CDR3 is TGTGCCAGCAGGCAGACTAGCGGGGGGGCGAACACCGGGGAGCTGTTTTTT. Its translation is CASRQTSGGANTGELFF.

This clone has just one count. The chain couples TRBV5-5 to TRBJ2-1; TRBD2 matches at 10 bases. CDR3 length: 15 amino acids. The J segment lost 6 bases and the V segment lost 4 bases, leaving 7 bases of the junction unmatched. Germline V gene sequence: CDR1 SGHKS, CDR2 YYEKEE (reference sequence). The chain's CDR3 is CASSPTGTSVNEQFF. The CDR3 DNA follows: TGTGCCAGCAGCCCGACCGGGACTAGCGTCAATGAGCAGTTCTTC.

The genes are TRBV30 and TRBJ2-2; 11 positions agree with TRBD2. After removal of 3 bases from V and 4 bases from J, the junction contained 16 bases not matched to a gene. Per germline, CDR1 GTSNPN and CDR2 SVGIG (reference sequence). CDR3 length: 19 residues. CDR3 nucleotide sequence: TGTGCCTGGAGAAAAATGGGTGGGCTAGCGGGGGGAGCCACCGGGGAGCTGTTTTTT. This gives the protein CAWRKMGGLAGGATGELFF. Full variable domain (missing parts from reference TRBV30 and TRBJ2-2): SQTIHQWPATLVQPVGSPLSLECTVEGTSNPNLYWYRQAAGRGLQLLFYSVGIGQISSEVPQNLSASRPQDRQFILSSKKLLLSDSGFYLCAWRKMGGLAGGATGELFFGEGSRLTVL.

The genes are TRBV3-1 (or the pseudogene TRBV3-2) and TRBJ1-2; possible D gene TRBD1, 5 bases. There are 15 residues in the CDR3. The V end lost 4 bases, the J end lost 3 bases, and 15 bases lay between the germline ends. The germline gives CDR1 LGHDT, CDR2 YNNKEL (reference sequence). This chain's CDR3 is CASSLLGGDDYGYTF. In DNA, the CDR3 is TGTGCCAGCAGCCTCCTTGGAGGGGATGACTATGGCTACACCTTC.

This rearrangement joins TRBV12-3 or TRBV12-4 to TRBJ1-5; the D is unclear. This CDR3 region has 13 residues. V was cut by 3 bases and J by 1 base, with 4 bases left in between. The CDR3 spells CASSLQSNQPQHF. The CDR3 nucleotides read TGTGCCAGCAGTTTGCAGAGCAATCAGCCCCAGCATTTT.

This sequence joins TRBV11-2 and TRBJ2-3; 9 bases align to TRBD2. The CDR3 length is 16 residues. The germline gives CDR1 SGHAT, CDR2 FQNNGV. The trim removed 3 bases at V and 5 bases at J, leaving 9 bases unmatched. The CDR3 nucleotides read TGTGCCAGCAGCTTTGGCCAGGCGGGGGGGCTAGATACGCAGTATTTT. Its protein product is CASSFGQAGGLDTQYF.

Only a few counts were recorded for this clone. The chain has TRBV3-1 (or the pseudogene TRBV3-2) and TRBJ2-5; TRBD2 agrees at 9 bases. The length of the CDR3 is 14 residues. Germline CDR1 and CDR2: LGHDT and YNNKEL (reference sequence). J gave up 4 bases and V 6 bases, and 6 bases lay outside the gene matches. The CDR3 nucleotides read TGTGCCAGCAGACGTGATAGCGGGAGAGAGACCCAGTACTTC. Encoded protein: CASRRDSGRETQYF.

The genes are TRBV5-4 and TRBJ2-5; D perhaps matches TRBD2 (5 bases). Germline CDR1 reads SGHNT; CDR2 reads YYREEE (reference sequence). V was pared by 0 bases and J by 9 bases, with 12 bases between. The CDR3 runs to 13 residues. The CDR3 coding sequence is TGTGCCAGCAGCTTGGGGGGAGAGGAGGCCCAGTACTTC. Its protein is CASSLGGEEAQYF.

The chain uses TRBV6-5 and TRBJ1-1, with D hard to call. Trimming took 10 bases from V and 1 from J, leaving 13 bases between them. Germline V gives CDR1 MNHEY, CDR2 SVGAGI. This CDR3 contains 13 residues. CDR3 nucleotides: TGTGCCATCGGAGGGCGGAGGAACACTGAAGCTTTCTTT. This codes for CAIGGRRNTEAFF.

The chain combines TRBV11-1 with TRBJ1-1; D uncertain. Germline CDR1 SGHAT, CDR2 FQDESV (reference sequence). CDR3 length: 16 amino acids. Trimming shortened V by 5 bases and J by 2 bases, and 18 bases separated the two germline ends. This CDR3 reads CASSPREQVINTEAFF. In DNA, the CDR3 is TGTGCCAGCAGCCCCAGAGAGCAGGTAATAAACACTGAAGCTTTCTTT.